This TCR beta chain was captured in a study of blood T cell repertoires in COVID-19. Study-wide background: Acute and convalescent COVID-19 specimens originated in the United States, Italy and Spain.

Either two negative PCRs, clearance, or symptom resolution qualified Cohort 3 donors as recovered. Libraries were prepared by immunoSEQ multiplex PCR; TCRdb keeps only in-frame clonotypes and omits some of them. The table records roughly 150,000 clones, 70% to 90% of them present only once. V lost 4 bases, J lost 4 bases, and 4 bases stayed unmatched. CDR1 and CDR2 from the germline V gene are SGHKS and YYEKEE (reference sequence). The CDR3 is 14 residues long. This chain connects TRBV5-5 to TRBJ1-4; 7 bases match TRBD1. This clonotype originated in a man in his forties who had recovered from COVID-19. Material: PBMCs or T cells enriched from blood (not recorded which). CDR3 sequence (DNA): TGTGCCAGCAGCCTGGGACAGCTTAATGAAAAACTGTTTTTT. Translating gives CASSLGQLNEKLFF.